The rows below give T cell receptor beta chains drawn from one sample of a study of cytomegalovirus exposure and HLA in healthy donors. The repertoire was sequenced with immunoSEQ multiplex PCR; TCRdb's copy has only in-frame clones and lacks some. The table has about 83,000 clones, approximately 96% seen once. Sequenced input: PBMCs. Receptor source: a woman under 30 in good health and CMV-seronegative. Each CDR3 is given with its conserved first and last residue. The D gene is left open where the match is weak. The size of a clone is reported for some rows only, either as once, few or many, or as a class for expanded clones.

>once|-|TRBJ1-4|TRBV2
TGTGCCAGCACGGACAGCGGTAATGAAAAACTGTTTTTT
CASTDSGNEKLFF
>-|-|TRBJ2-1|TRBV7-2
TGTGCCAGCAGCTTGGAGGGAAGCTCCTACAATGAGCAGTTCTTC
CASSLEGSSYNEQFF
>-|TRBD1|TRBJ1-6|TRBV11-2
TGTGCCAGCAGCTTAGGGGGACAGCCTCATAATTCACCCCTCCACTTT
CASSLGGQPHNSPLHF
>-|-|TRBJ2-1|TRBV13
TGTGCCAGCAGTTCCTCTATCGGCGGGGATTTCTACAATGAGCAGTTCTTC
CASSSSIGGDFYNEQFF
>-|-|TRBJ1-4|TRBV6-5
TGTGCCAGCAATCGGAGGGGTGAAAAACTGTTTTTT
CASNRRGEKLFF
>once|-|TRBJ2-3|TRBV6-4
TGTGCCAGCAGTGACGAACAAGACACAGATACGCAGTATTTT
CASSDEQDTDTQYF
>-|TRBD2|TRBJ2-1|TRBV7-2
TGTGCCAGCAGATGGACTAGCGGGAGGGTATATTGGGACAATGAGCAGTTCTTC
CASRWTSGRVYWDNEQFF
>-|-|TRBJ1-1|TRBV30
TGTGCCTGCCACAGGGCGACTGAAGCTTTCTTT
CACHRATEAFF
>-|-|TRBJ2-7|TRBV5-1
TGCGCCAGCGCTGATCCCCAGGGGTCCTACGAGCAGTACTTC
CASADPQGSYEQYF
>-|-|TRBJ1-1|TRBV18
TGTGCCAGCTCACCACGAGGCAATGAAGCTTTCTTT
CASSPRGNEAFF
>-|-|TRBJ1-5|TRBV19
TGTGCCAGTAGGAATAGGGAGGAGAATCAGCCCCAGCATTTT
CASRNREENQPQHF
>-|TRBD1|TRBJ1-2|TRBV19
TGTGCCAGTAATCGTGGGACAGGGGGCTATGGCTACACCTTC
CASNRGTGGYGYTF
>once|TRBD2|TRBJ2-5|TRBV27
TGTGCCAGCAGTCCGCAAGCGGGATTCCAAGAGACCCAGTACTTC
CASSPQAGFQETQYF
>-|-|TRBJ1-5|TRBV27
TGTGCCAGCAGGCGTCACAGGGACGATCAGCCCCAGCATTTT
CASRRHRDDQPQHF
>-|-|TRBJ2-7|TRBV2
TGTGCCAGCAGTCGCCAGGGCGAGCAGTACTTC
CASSRQGEQYF
>-|-|TRBJ2-5|TRBV4-2
TGTGCCAGCAGCCAACTACTAGCCGACCAAGAGACCCAGTACTTC
CASSQLLADQETQYF
>-|-|TRBJ1-1|TRBV6-4
TGTGCCAGCAGACCCCGGGACAACTCTGAAGCTTTCTTT
CASRPRDNSEAFF
>-|-|TRBJ2-1|TRBV27
TGTGCCAGCGGATTAGCGCCAAGCTCCTACAATGAGCAGTTCTTC
CASGLAPSSYNEQFF
>-|TRBD1|TRBJ1-2|TRBV30
TGTGCCTGGAGTGAGGGGACAGGGGGCATTACTAACTATGGCTACACCTTC
CAWSEGTGGITNYGYTF
>once|-|TRBJ2-7|TRBV27
TGTGCCAGCAGTTTGCAGCGGAATAAGCCCTACGAGCAGTACTTC
CASSLQRNKPYEQYF
>-|-|TRBJ2-7|TRBV5-1
TGCGCCAGCAGCTTGGGTTCGGGCAGACTAGTAGACTACGAGCAGTACTTC
CASSLGSGRLVDYEQYF
>-|TRBD1|TRBJ2-5|TRBV7-6
TGTGCCAGCAGCTTAGCGGGGACAGCCCAAGAGACCCAGTACTTC
CASSLAGTAQETQYF
>-|TRBD2|TRBJ2-1|TRBV7-8
TGTGCCAGCGAGCGGGAGGGTAATGAGCAGTTCTTC
CASEREGNEQFF
>-|-|TRBJ2-3|TRBV6-1
TGTGCCAGCAGTGATATGTCAGGCTCAGATACGCAGTATTTT
CASSDMSGSDTQYF
>-|TRBD2|TRBJ2-3|TRBV5-4
TGTGCCAGCAGCCCCGAGCGTGGCGGGAGAGCAGTAGGTACGCAGTATTTT
CASSPERGGRAVGTQYF
>-|TRBD2|TRBJ2-2|TRBV4-1
TGCGCCAGCAGCCCCCGTGGGGCGGGAGGCACCGGGGAGCTGTTTTTT
CASSPRGAGGTGELFF
>-|TRBD2|TRBJ2-3|TRBV11-2
TGTGCCAGCAGCCTCCGGCGGGGACTAGCAGTCGGCGGGACAGATACGCAGTATTTT
CASSLRRGLAVGGTDTQYF
>once|TRBD1|TRBJ2-3|TRBV5-5
TGTGCCAGCAGCCGAGAGGACAGGGCGGCCGATACGCAGTATTTT
CASSREDRAADTQYF
>-|TRBD2|TRBJ2-7|TRBV28
TGTGCCAGCAGTTCCGCTGGAGCGGGAGTCTACGAGCAGTACTTC
CASSSAGAGVYEQYF
>-|TRBD1|TRBJ2-3|TRBV9
TGTGCCAGCAGCGTAGGGACAGGCCCCCTCACAGATACGCAGTATTTT
CASSVGTGPLTDTQYF
>-|-|TRBJ1-1|TRBV7-9
TGTGCCAGCAGAAACGATAGAGAGGCTTTCTTT
CASRNDREAFF
>-|TRBD1|TRBJ1-4|TRBV11-2
TGTGCCAGCAGCCCCCGACAGGGGGCAGAGGAAAAACTGTTTTTT
CASSPRQGAEEKLFF
>-|TRBD1|TRBJ1-4|TRBV18
TGTGCCAGCTTCCGGGACAGTCAGGAAAAACTGTTTTTT
CASFRDSQEKLFF
>-|-|TRBJ2-1|TRBV10-3
TGTGCCATCGGAGACAGTGGCTCCTACAATGAGCAGTTCTTC
CAIGDSGSYNEQFF
>-|TRBD2|TRBJ2-7|TRBV27
TGTGCCAGCAGTTTAGAGCGGGAGCCCGTCTACGAGCAGTACTTC
CASSLEREPVYEQYF
>once|-|TRBJ2-1|TRBV5-1
TGCGCCAGCAGCCCAGCGATAGGGGATAGAAAGTTAGAGCAGTTCTTC
CASSPAIGDRKLEQFF
>once|-|TRBJ1-2|TRBV6-6
TGTGCCAGCAGTTACTCGTATAACTATGGCTACACCTTC
CASSYSYNYGYTF
>-|-|TRBJ2-2|TRBV29-1
TGCAGCGGGCGGACTGACGGAAACACCGGGGAGCTGTTTTTT
CSGRTDGNTGELFF